A selection of T cell receptor beta chains follows, all from one sample in a study of blood T cell repertoires in COVID-19. Sequenced by immunoSEQ multiplex PCR; TCRdb stores in-frame clones only, minus some. The top ten clones hold more than 4% of a sample with tens of thousands of clones, 82% of them seen once. The material sequenced was peripheral blood. The receptors originated from a woman aged 55-70 years with acute or convalescent COVID-19. Each CDR3 is given with its conserved first and last residue. The order of the fields is V gene, clone size, J gene, D gene, CDR3 DNA, CDR3 protein. D genes are given only for firm matches. Not all rows give a size; the values are once, few, many and, for expanded clones, a class.

v_gene: TRBV6-4
abundance: NA
j_gene: TRBJ1-1
d_gene: TRBD1
CDR3nt: TGTGCCAGCAGTGACCGGACAGGGATCCCCATGAACACTGAAGCTTTCTTT
CDR3aa: CASSDRTGIPMNTEAFF

v_gene: TRBV9
abundance: NA
j_gene: TRBJ2-1
d_gene: TRBD2
CDR3nt: TGTGCCAGCAGCTATACTAGCGGGAGTTACGATGAGCAGTTCTTC
CDR3aa: CASSYTSGSYDEQFF

v_gene: TRBV19
abundance: NA
j_gene: TRBJ2-3
d_gene: NA
CDR3nt: TGTGCCACTAAAAGGGGCCCTTTGGGGGCAGGAACAGATACGCAGTATTTT
CDR3aa: CATKRGPLGAGTDTQYF

v_gene: TRBV5-4
abundance: NA
j_gene: TRBJ2-5
d_gene: TRBD2
CDR3nt: TGTGCCAGTTCTAGCGGGACCCAAGAGACCCAGTACTTC
CDR3aa: CASSSGTQETQYF

v_gene: TRBV29-1
abundance: few
j_gene: TRBJ1-1
d_gene: NA
CDR3nt: TGCAGCGCGCAGGACGGACAAAACACTGAAGCTTTCTTT
CDR3aa: CSAQDGQNTEAFF

v_gene: TRBV10-3
abundance: NA
j_gene: TRBJ1-2
d_gene: NA
CDR3nt: TGTGCCATCAGTGAGAACAGCCAGCTCGACTACACCTTC
CDR3aa: CAISENSQLDYTF

v_gene: TRBV5-4
abundance: once
j_gene: TRBJ1-2
d_gene: TRBD1
CDR3nt: TGTGCCAGCAGCTTGGAAGCCGCAGGGGGCTATGGCTACACCTTC
CDR3aa: CASSLEAAGGYGYTF

v_gene: TRBV7-2
abundance: NA
j_gene: TRBJ2-1
d_gene: NA
CDR3nt: TGTGCCAGCAGCTTACCGGGATCGGGCAATGAGCAGTTCTTC
CDR3aa: CASSLPGSGNEQFF

v_gene: TRBV9
abundance: NA
j_gene: TRBJ2-7
d_gene: TRBD2
CDR3nt: TGTGCCAGCAGCCTTACGGGGGGTTACGAGCAGTACTTC
CDR3aa: CASSLTGGYEQYF

v_gene: TRBV5-6
abundance: NA
j_gene: TRBJ1-2
d_gene: NA
CDR3nt: TGTGCCAGCAGCCCAACAGGGTCCAGCGACTATGGCTACACCTTC
CDR3aa: CASSPTGSSDYGYTF

v_gene: TRBV12-3/TRBV12-4
abundance: NA
j_gene: TRBJ2-3
d_gene: TRBD2
CDR3nt: TGTGCCAGCAGTCAAACTAGCGGAACGCAGTATTTT
CDR3aa: CASSQTSGTQYF

v_gene: TRBV7-9
abundance: few
j_gene: TRBJ1-3
d_gene: TRBD1
CDR3nt: TGTGCCAGCACCCGACAGGGGAGCTCTGGAAACACCATATATTTT
CDR3aa: CASTRQGSSGNTIYF

v_gene: TRBV5-1
abundance: few
j_gene: TRBJ2-7
d_gene: NA
CDR3nt: TGCGCCAGCAGCATTGCCCCCCAGGGGCAAGGGAACTTC
CDR3aa: CASSIAPQGQGNF

v_gene: TRBV29-1
abundance: NA
j_gene: TRBJ1-2
d_gene: NA
CDR3nt: TGCAGCGTTGAAAAAATGAGTTTCTCTCCCTTACCTAGCTATGGCTACACCTTC
CDR3aa: CSVEKMSFSPLPSYGYTF

v_gene: TRBV28
abundance: NA
j_gene: TRBJ1-6
d_gene: TRBD1
CDR3nt: TGTGCCAGCACCCCGGTAGGACCCAGGGGGGATTCACCCCTCCACTTT
CDR3aa: CASTPVGPRGDSPLHF

v_gene: TRBV9
abundance: NA
j_gene: TRBJ2-5
d_gene: TRBD2
CDR3nt: TGTGCCAGCAGCCCCCGACTAGCGGGGGGGGAGACCCAGTACTTC
CDR3aa: CASSPRLAGGETQYF

v_gene: TRBV6-5
abundance: NA
j_gene: TRBJ1-2
d_gene: TRBD1
CDR3nt: TGTGCCAGCAGTCTTGCACAGGGGGTGAACTATGGCTACACCTTC
CDR3aa: CASSLAQGVNYGYTF

v_gene: TRBV2
abundance: NA
j_gene: TRBJ1-1
d_gene: NA
CDR3nt: TGTGCCAGCAGTGGAAAGGGGCCCACAGCCACTGAAGCTTTCTTT
CDR3aa: CASSGKGPTATEAFF

v_gene: TRBV6-5
abundance: NA
j_gene: TRBJ1-1
d_gene: NA
CDR3nt: TGTGCCAGCAGTTACACGGGTAACACTGAAGCTTTCTTT
CDR3aa: CASSYTGNTEAFF

v_gene: TRBV19
abundance: NA
j_gene: TRBJ1-5
d_gene: NA
CDR3nt: TGTGCCAGTAGACCCGGACAGAAAGGGAATCAGCCCCAGCATTTT
CDR3aa: CASRPGQKGNQPQHF

v_gene: TRBV5-1
abundance: NA
j_gene: TRBJ1-1
d_gene: NA
CDR3nt: TGCGCCAGCAGCCAGGATGGCGTTGGCACTGAAGCTTTCTTT
CDR3aa: CASSQDGVGTEAFF

v_gene: TRBV7-9
abundance: few
j_gene: TRBJ1-1
d_gene: NA
CDR3nt: TGTGCCAGCAGCTCGGACAGAGGGTTTGCCGCTGAAGCTTTCTTT
CDR3aa: CASSSDRGFAAEAFF

v_gene: TRBV6-5
abundance: NA
j_gene: TRBJ1-2
d_gene: TRBD1
CDR3nt: TGTGCCAGCACTTACCGGGGACAGGCCACCTATGGCTACACCTTC
CDR3aa: CASTYRGQATYGYTF

v_gene: TRBV9
abundance: NA
j_gene: TRBJ1-3
d_gene: TRBD1
CDR3nt: TGTGCCAGCAGCCTCGGCTCTCGACAGGGAGGAGGAAACACCATATATTTT
CDR3aa: CASSLGSRQGGGNTIYF

v_gene: TRBV15
abundance: NA
j_gene: TRBJ1-1
d_gene: NA
CDR3nt: TGTGCCACCAGCAGAGACCCGGGGACTGAAGCTTTCTTT
CDR3aa: CATSRDPGTEAFF

v_gene: TRBV5-6
abundance: NA
j_gene: TRBJ2-5
d_gene: TRBD1
CDR3nt: TGTGCCAGCAGCTTGGCCCTCGGGGTATTGGGACAGGGGCGAGAGACCCAGTACTTC
CDR3aa: CASSLALGVLGQGRETQYF

v_gene: TRBV5-1
abundance: once
j_gene: TRBJ2-5
d_gene: TRBD2
CDR3nt: TGCGCCAGCAGCCTGCCGAGCGGGAGGGTTGAGACCCAGTACTTC
CDR3aa: CASSLPSGRVETQYF

v_gene: TRBV11-3
abundance: NA
j_gene: TRBJ2-1
d_gene: TRBD1
CDR3nt: TGTGCCAGCAGCCTGGGACAGGGGGCTGTAGGTTCCTACAATGAGCAGTTCTTC
CDR3aa: CASSLGQGAVGSYNEQFF

v_gene: TRBV5-6
abundance: NA
j_gene: TRBJ2-3
d_gene: NA
CDR3nt: TGTGCCAGCGATCTTTTACGCCGGGGAGCAGGCCCAAACACAGATACGCAGTATTTT
CDR3aa: CASDLLRRGAGPNTDTQYF

v_gene: TRBV6-5
abundance: NA
j_gene: TRBJ1-3
d_gene: NA
CDR3nt: TGTGCCACCCTACGGGACATTTACTCTGGAAACACCATATATTTT
CDR3aa: CATLRDIYSGNTIYF

v_gene: TRBV4-1
abundance: NA
j_gene: TRBJ2-6
d_gene: NA
CDR3nt: TGCGCCAGCAGCCAAGATCGGGGTTTTGGGGCCAACGTCCTGACTTTC
CDR3aa: CASSQDRGFGANVLTF

v_gene: TRBV2
abundance: NA
j_gene: TRBJ1-3
d_gene: NA
CDR3nt: TGTGCCAGCAGTGAAGGTGTACAGGCCGGAAACACCATATATTTT
CDR3aa: CASSEGVQAGNTIYF

v_gene: TRBV6-5
abundance: NA
j_gene: TRBJ1-2
d_gene: TRBD1
CDR3nt: TGTGCCAGCAGTTACACCGGACAGGGCTCTGGCTACACCTTC
CDR3aa: CASSYTGQGSGYTF

v_gene: TRBV7-8
abundance: NA
j_gene: TRBJ2-1
d_gene: NA
CDR3nt: TGTGCCAGCAGCCATAAGAGGGATCGGGAGCAGTTCTTC
CDR3aa: CASSHKRDREQFF

v_gene: TRBV28
abundance: NA
j_gene: TRBJ1-2
d_gene: TRBD1
CDR3nt: TGTGCCAGTAGTAGACAGGGTCCGTTTGGCTATGGCTACACCTTC
CDR3aa: CASSRQGPFGYGYTF

v_gene: TRBV28
abundance: NA
j_gene: TRBJ1-2
d_gene: NA
CDR3nt: TGTGCCAGCAGTCCTGACAGAATTACTGGCTACACCTTC
CDR3aa: CASSPDRITGYTF

v_gene: TRBV28
abundance: NA
j_gene: TRBJ1-2
d_gene: NA
CDR3nt: TGTGCCAGCAGAACCAACCGCGGACGGGGGAATGGCTACACCTTC
CDR3aa: CASRTNRGRGNGYTF

v_gene: TRBV29-1
abundance: NA
j_gene: TRBJ1-2
d_gene: NA
CDR3nt: TGCAGCGTTGATCGGTTTAGTAGCTATGGCTACACCTTC
CDR3aa: CSVDRFSSYGYTF

v_gene: TRBV6-5
abundance: once
j_gene: TRBJ1-4
d_gene: NA
CDR3nt: TGTGCCAGCAGTTACTCGGCAGGCCCAAATGAAAAACTGTTTTTT
CDR3aa: CASSYSAGPNEKLFF